In its sample, the clone carrying this T cell receptor beta chain was seen a few times. In the original workflow: Using reference gene primer amplification, nucleated cell counts were estimated. The data were produced by immunoSEQ multiplex PCR, yet TCRdb's version contains in-frame clones alone and is incomplete. Clone size and the V and J calls come from that table; the DNA yielded D and trimming. The sample has tens of thousands of clones; approximately 81% are singletons. The CDR3 covers 13 residues. V was shortened by 2 bases and J by 4 bases, with 8 bases between the two germline ends. This sample is part of a study of blood T cell repertoires in COVID-19.

The sequence was collected from a man aged 80 or over with acute or convalescent COVID-19. The rearrangement joins TRBV12-3 or TRBV12-4 to TRBJ1-1, with a tentative D call TRBD1 (6 bases). The sequenced material came from peripheral blood. The DNA of the CDR3 is TGTGCCAGCAGTTTAAAACAGGGCACTGAAGCTTTCTTT. Its translation is CASSLKQGTEAFF.